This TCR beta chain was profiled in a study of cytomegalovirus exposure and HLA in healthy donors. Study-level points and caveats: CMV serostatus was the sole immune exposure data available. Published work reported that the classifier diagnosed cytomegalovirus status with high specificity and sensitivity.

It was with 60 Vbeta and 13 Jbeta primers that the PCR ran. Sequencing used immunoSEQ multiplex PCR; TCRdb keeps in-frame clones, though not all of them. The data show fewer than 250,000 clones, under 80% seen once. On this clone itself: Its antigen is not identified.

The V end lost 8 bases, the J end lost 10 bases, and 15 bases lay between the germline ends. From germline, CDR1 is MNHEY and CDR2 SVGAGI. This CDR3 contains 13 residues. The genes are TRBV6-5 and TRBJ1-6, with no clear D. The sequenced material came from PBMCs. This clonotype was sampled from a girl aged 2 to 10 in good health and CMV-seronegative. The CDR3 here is CASLETGGSPLHF. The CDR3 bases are TGTGCCAGCCTCGAGACGGGTGGATCACCCCTCCACTTT.